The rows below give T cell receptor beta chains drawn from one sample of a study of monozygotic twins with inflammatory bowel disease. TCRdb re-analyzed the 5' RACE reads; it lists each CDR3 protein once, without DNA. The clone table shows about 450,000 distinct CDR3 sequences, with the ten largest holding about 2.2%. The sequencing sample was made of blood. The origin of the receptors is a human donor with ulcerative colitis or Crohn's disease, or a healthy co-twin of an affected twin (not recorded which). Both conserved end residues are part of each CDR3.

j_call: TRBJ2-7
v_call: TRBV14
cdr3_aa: CASSYGVADEQYF

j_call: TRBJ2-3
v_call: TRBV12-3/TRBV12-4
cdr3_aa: CASAGGPQDTQYF

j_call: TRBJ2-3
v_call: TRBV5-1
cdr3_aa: CASSFSLAGRSTDTQYF

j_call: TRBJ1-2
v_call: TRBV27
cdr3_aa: CASSPSPPQIYGYTF

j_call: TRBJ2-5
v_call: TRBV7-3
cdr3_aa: CASALGRSSGSETQYF

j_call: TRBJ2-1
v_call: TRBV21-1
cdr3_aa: CASSKLQGTGGEQFF

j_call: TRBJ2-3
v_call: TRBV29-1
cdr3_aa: CSVPPSGGRGDTQYF

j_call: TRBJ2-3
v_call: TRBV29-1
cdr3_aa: CSVEGLGMGTQYF

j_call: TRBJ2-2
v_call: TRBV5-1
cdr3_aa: CASSLDRGSGELFF

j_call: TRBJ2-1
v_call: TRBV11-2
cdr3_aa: CASSTDNYGNEQFF

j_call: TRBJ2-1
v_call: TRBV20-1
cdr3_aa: CSASKFGGQVYNEQFF

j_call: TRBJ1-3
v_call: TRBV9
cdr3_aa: CASSAGGWDVSGNTIYF

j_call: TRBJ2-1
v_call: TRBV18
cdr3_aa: CASSPKRNNEQFF

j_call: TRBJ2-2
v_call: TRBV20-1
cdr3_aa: CSAVGGDTGELFF

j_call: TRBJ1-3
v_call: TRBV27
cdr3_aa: CASSDRLGNTIYF

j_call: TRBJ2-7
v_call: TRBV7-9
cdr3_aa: CASSSQQGRGYEQYF

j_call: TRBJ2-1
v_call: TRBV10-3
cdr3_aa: CAISVGGGEQFF

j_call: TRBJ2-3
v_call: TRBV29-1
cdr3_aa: CSVEEVGGLDTQYF

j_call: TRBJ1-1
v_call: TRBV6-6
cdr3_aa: CASSARASAGAFF

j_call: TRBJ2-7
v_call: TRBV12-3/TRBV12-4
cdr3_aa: CASREGNSYERYF

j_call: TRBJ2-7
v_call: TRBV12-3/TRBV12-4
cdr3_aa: CASRLGDRGSYEQYF

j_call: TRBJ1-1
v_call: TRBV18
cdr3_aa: CASSPIGTGMNTEAFF

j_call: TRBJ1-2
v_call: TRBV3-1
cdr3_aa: CASSRSRLGYTF

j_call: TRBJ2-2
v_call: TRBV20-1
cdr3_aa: CSASGLAGPRLFF

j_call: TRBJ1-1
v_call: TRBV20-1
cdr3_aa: CSASPRATEAFF

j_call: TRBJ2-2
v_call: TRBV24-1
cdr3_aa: CATSDSGQSRNTGELFF

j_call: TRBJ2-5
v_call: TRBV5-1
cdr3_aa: CASRSTSGSSETQYF

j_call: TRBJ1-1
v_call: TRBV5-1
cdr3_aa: CASSLEGWVGITEAFF

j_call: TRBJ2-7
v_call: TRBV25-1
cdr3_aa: CASSSQRESRSEQYF

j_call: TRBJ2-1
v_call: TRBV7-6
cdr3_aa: CASSPGGALDNEQFF

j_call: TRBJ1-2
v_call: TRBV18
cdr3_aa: CASSPMGETYGYTF

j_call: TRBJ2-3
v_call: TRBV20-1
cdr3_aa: CSARRPRGAGDTQYF

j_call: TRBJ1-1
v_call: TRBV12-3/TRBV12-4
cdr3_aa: CASRGDPRTEAFF

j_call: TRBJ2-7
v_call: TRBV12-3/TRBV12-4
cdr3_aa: CASRLTSGPPYEQYF

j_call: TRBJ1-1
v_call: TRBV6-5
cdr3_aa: CASSSPSQGAFF

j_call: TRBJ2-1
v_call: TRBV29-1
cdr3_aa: CSGTGTSGNKLQFF

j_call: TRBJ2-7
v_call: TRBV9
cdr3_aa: CASSLRQGSSYEQYF

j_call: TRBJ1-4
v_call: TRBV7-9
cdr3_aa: CASSSQSGGKLFF

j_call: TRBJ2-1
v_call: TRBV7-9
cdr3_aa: CASSLLRGRDEQFF

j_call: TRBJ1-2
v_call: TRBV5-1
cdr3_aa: CASSGGQLNYGYTF

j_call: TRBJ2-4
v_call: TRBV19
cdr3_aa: CASSPGAGLTRYQYF

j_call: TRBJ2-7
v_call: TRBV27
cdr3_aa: CASSLRRTSGGEQYF

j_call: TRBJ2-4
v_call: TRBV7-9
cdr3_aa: CASSLAFVGDNIQYF

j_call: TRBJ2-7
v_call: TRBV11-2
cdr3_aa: CASSFSGTASSYEQYF

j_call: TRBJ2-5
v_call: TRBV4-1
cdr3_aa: CASSPNAGQAQGETQYF

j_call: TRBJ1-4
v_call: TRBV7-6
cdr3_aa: CASSLEGSLNEKLFF

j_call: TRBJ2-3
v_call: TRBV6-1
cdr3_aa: CAAIQGTARDTQYF

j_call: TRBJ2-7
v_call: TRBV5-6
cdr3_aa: CASSYGQDYEQYF

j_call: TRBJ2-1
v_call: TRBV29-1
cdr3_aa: CSFAPGQGINEQFF

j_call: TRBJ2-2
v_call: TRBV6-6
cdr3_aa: CASSYQDGELFF

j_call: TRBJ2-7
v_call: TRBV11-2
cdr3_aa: CASSLGGHSPKQYF

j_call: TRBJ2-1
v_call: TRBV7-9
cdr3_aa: CASSLMASGNNEQFF

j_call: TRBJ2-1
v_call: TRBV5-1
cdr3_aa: CASSFLAGIHNEQFF

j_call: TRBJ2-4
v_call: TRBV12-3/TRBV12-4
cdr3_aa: CASSPRGQGAKNMQYF

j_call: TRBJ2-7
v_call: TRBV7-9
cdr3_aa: CASSQGFMPMEQYF

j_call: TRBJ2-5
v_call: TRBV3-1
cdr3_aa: CASSHKGTFLQETQYF

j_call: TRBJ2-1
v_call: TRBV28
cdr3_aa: CASSLEVLSYNEQFF